This T cell receptor (beta chain) was identified in a study of blood T cells in healthy people across ages. Study-wide background: There was about one barcoded beta molecule captured by template switching per two T cells.

Notes on the study in general: Among T cells, TCR beta diversity per million cells dropped roughly linearly as age rose.

Comment on this clonotype: The target antigen is unknown.

Sample-barcoded 5' priming and a J-beta primer mix drove a second PCR of about 7 to 12 cycles. Paired-end reads containing CDR3 totaled no fewer than 3 million for each sample. One entry per CDR3 protein, called by TCRdb with MiXCR from the 5' RACE reads. Of about 560,000 distinct CDR3 sequences in the sample, around 27% were seen once. The germline gives CDR1 SEHNR, CDR2 FQNEAQ (reference sequence). Trimming left V 5 bases short and J 0 bases short, with 14 bases between. This CDR3 contains 16 residues. These data are also associated with another study on T cells of mothers and their children. That work adds: Overlap in related mother-child pairs always slightly exceeded unrelated pairs, never significantly.

Sequenced material: blood. V gene TRBV7-9 combines with J gene TRBJ2-1; D possibly corresponds to TRBD1 (5 bases). The origin of this receptor is a boy aged 2 to 10 in good health. CDR3 loop: CASSPTRGASYNEQFF. The CDR3 DNA reads as TGTGCCAGCAGCCCTACTCGTGGGGCCTCCTACAATGAGCAGTTCTTC.